Shown below are 17 T cell receptor beta chains from a single sample sequenced in a study of cytomegalovirus exposure and HLA in healthy donors. The PCR ran on 60 Vbeta and 13 Jbeta primers. Produced via immunoSEQ multiplex PCR; TCRdb's table is partial and in-frame only. The sample comprises roughly 120,000 clones, 82% of which are singletons, and more than 20% rests with the top ten. The material sequenced was PBMCs. The source of these receptors is a man younger than 45 in good health and CMV-seropositive.

The gene calls are TRBV2 and TRBJ2-2; maybe TRBD2 (6 bases). The CDR3 contains 13 residues. In germline, CDR1 is SNHLY, CDR2 FYNNEI. The V and J ends lost 5 bases and 5 bases respectively, with 9 bases between them. In DNA, the CDR3 is TGTGCCAGCAGTCAGGAGGGGACCGGGGAGCTGTTTTTT. It encodes CASSQEGTGELFF.

The gene calls are TRBV6-6 and TRBJ2-7; 9 bases fit TRBD2. The CDR3 spans 15 residues. Germline-derived CDR1 and CDR2 are MNHNY and SVGAGI (reference sequence). J gave up 1 base and V 6 bases, and 7 bases lay outside the gene matches. The CDR3 bases are TGTGCCAGCAGCGGGAGACTAGCGGCATCCTACGAGCAGTACTTC. It codes for CASSGRLAASYEQYF.

V and J are TRBV7-2 and TRBJ1-1, with TRBD1 matching 9 bases. V gave up 4 bases and J gave up 3 bases; unmatched junction bases: 3. CDR1 and CDR2 from the germline V gene are SGHTA and FQGNSA. The CDR3 extends over 14 amino acids. DNA for the CDR3: TGTGCCAGCAGCTCCGACAGGGGGGACACTGAAGCTTTCTTT. Protein product: CASSSDRGDTEAFF.

This rearrangement joins TRBV6-1 to TRBJ1-2; 8 nucleotides line up with TRBD1. From germline, CDR1 is MNHNS and CDR2 SASEGT. The ends lost 6 bases at V and 7 bases at J; junction bases unmatched: 7. The CDR3 spans 13 residues. CDR3 in DNA: TGTGCCAGCAGCCCAACCGACAGGGGTGGCTACACCTTC. Translation gives CASSPTDRGGYTF.

As to this clone: The junction does not match germline at one end; this may be a read error. The sample holds other DNA sequences that translate to the same CDR3. The V call is TRBV2, the J call TRBJ1-2; tentatively, D is TRBD1 (6 bases). The CDR3 is 13 amino acids. CDR1 and CDR2 (germline): SNHLY, FYNNEI. The CDR3 is CASRDTPNYGYTF. The CDR3 DNA sequence: TGCGCCAGCCGGGACACCCCTAACTATGGCTACACCTTC. Looking up the rest from reference TRBV2 and TRBJ1-2 gives the full variable domain: EPEVTQTPSHQVTQMGQEVILRCVPISNHLYFYWYRQILGQKVEFLVSFYNNEISEKSEIFDDQFSVERPDGSNFTLKIRSTKLEDSAMYFCASRDTPNYGYTFGSGTRLTVV.

The rearrangement joins TRBV13 to TRBJ2-3; TRBD2 agrees at 10 bases. Looked up from germline, CDR1 is PRHDT and CDR2 is FYEKMQ (reference sequence). The length of the CDR3 is 15 residues. The J segment lost 5 bases and the V segment lost 4 bases, leaving 6 bases of the junction unmatched. DNA for the CDR3: TGTGCCAGCAGCTCCCCGCTAGCGGGGGAAGATACGCAGTATTTT. Translation: CASSSPLAGEDTQYF.

The DNA for the CDR3 is TGTGCCAGCAGTCGAAAACAGGAAGGGGGCTTGGTCCAAGAGACCCAGTACTTC. It translates to CASSRKQEGGLVQETQYF. The chain uses TRBV4-2 and TRBJ2-5, with TRBD1 matching 7 bases. J was trimmed by 1 base and V by 6 bases; bases with no gene match: 17. The CDR3 has 18 residues. From germline, CDR1 is LGHNA and CDR2 YNFKEQ.

The chain employs TRBV6-1 and TRBJ2-7, with D perhaps matching TRBD1 (6 bases). CDR3 length equals 11 residues. Germline V CDR1 and CDR2: MNHNS, SASEGT. V shed 9 bases and J shed 1 base, with 7 bases lying between them. The CDR3 here is CASGQSYEQYF. The CDR3 nucleotides read TGTGCCAGTGGACAGTCCTACGAGCAGTACTTC.

The chain is built from TRBV13 and TRBJ1-2; 7 nucleotides line up with TRBD1. Germline values: CDR1 PRHDT, CDR2 FYEKMQ (reference sequence). The CDR3 consists of 13 residues. Unmatched junction bases numbered 1, after V lost 4 bases and J lost 2 bases. CDR3 sequence: CASSSTGNYGYTF. CDR3 in DNA: TGTGCCAGCAGCTCGACAGGGAACTATGGCTACACCTTC.

V and J are TRBV27 and TRBJ1-6, with 8 bases matching TRBD1. Germline V lookup: CDR1 MNHEY, CDR2 SMNVEV (reference sequence). The CDR3 loop spans 17 amino acids. The ends lost 11 bases at V and 0 bases at J; junction bases unmatched: 12. The CDR3 DNA reads TGTGCCTGCCGGGATGGGACAGGAAGCTCCTATAATTCACCCCTCCACTTT. It is translated as CACRDGTGSSYNSPLHF.

This sequence joins TRBV19 and TRBJ1-1, with unresolved D. CDR1 and CDR2 from the germline V gene are LNHDA and SQIVND (reference sequence). Deletions cut 5 bases from V and 3 bases from J, with 22 bases between. The CDR3 totals 17 residues. This chain's CDR3 is CASSRIKTRNSDTEAFF. The CDR3 DNA reads TGTGCCAGTAGTCGCATCAAAACCAGGAATTCCGACACTGAAGCTTTCTTT.

The rearrangement joins TRBV6-1 to TRBJ2-1; 9 bases fit TRBD2. The CDR3 is 13 amino acids. V lost 5 bases, J lost 9 bases, and 5 bases stayed unmatched. Germline assignment: CDR1 MNHNS and CDR2 SASEGT. CDR3 residues: CASSQGTSTEQFF. In nucleotides, the CDR3 is TGTGCCAGCAGTCAAGGGACTAGCACTGAGCAGTTCTTC.

The V call is TRBV9, the J call TRBJ2-2; TRBD1 matches at 8 bases. The CDR3 extends over 18 amino acids. Trimming cost V 1 base and J 3 bases; bases outside gene matches: 11. Germline CDR1 SGDLS, CDR2 YYNGEE. In DNA form, the CDR3 reads TGTGCCAGCAGCGTACGCACCTCAGGGGGCGCTTACACCGGGGAGCTGTTTTTT. Translated: CASSVRTSGGAYTGELFF.

The chain links TRBV19 to TRBJ1-1; 9 positions match TRBD1. In germline, CDR1 is LNHDA, CDR2 SQIVND (reference sequence). The J segment lost 4 bases and the V segment lost 6 bases, leaving 9 bases of the junction unmatched. The CDR3 loop spans 15 amino acids. CDR3 residues: CASRNRDREVTEAFF. CDR3 sequence (DNA): TGTGCCAGTAGAAACCGGGACAGGGAGGTCACTGAAGCTTTCTTT.

The chain has TRBV6-1 and TRBJ2-1; 10 nucleotides align to TRBD2. The CDR3 is 16 residues long. From germline, CDR1 is MNHNS and CDR2 SASEGT. Trimming took 4 bases from V and 2 from J; bases not matched to a gene: 5. In nucleotides, the CDR3 is TGTGCCAGCAGTGTAGGGACTAGCGCCGCCTACAATGAGCAGTTCTTC. This sequence encodes CASSVGTSAAYNEQFF.

This clone was detected once. The chain is built from TRBV5-1 and TRBJ2-1, with TRBD2 identical over 11 bases. The J segment lost 10 bases and the V segment lost 4 bases, leaving 10 bases of the junction unmatched. The CDR3 consists of 15 residues. CDR1 is SGHRS and CDR2 is YFSETQ in the germline V gene. CDR3 DNA sequence: TGCGCCAGCAGCGTACCACTAGCGGGAGAACCAGAGCAGTTCTTC. Its protein is CASSVPLAGEPEQFF. The full variable domain, rest sourced from reference TRBV5-1 and TRBJ2-1, is KAGVTQTPRYLIKTRGQQVTLSCSPISGHRSVSWYQQTPGQGLQFLFEYFSETQRNKGNFPGRFSGRQFSNSRSEMNVSTLELGDSALYLCASSVPLAGEPEQFFGPGTRLTVL.

This clone came up a few times. V gene TRBV6-5 combines with J gene TRBJ2-2; 7 positions agree with TRBD1. From germline, CDR1 is MNHEY and CDR2 SVGAGI. CDR3 length equals 16 residues. Unmatched junction bases numbered 7, after V lost 2 bases and J lost 4 bases. CDR3 DNA: TGTGCCAGCAGTTACGACGACAGGGTCCGCACCGGGGAGCTGTTTTTT. This codes for CASSYDDRVRTGELFF.